These 3 T cell receptor beta chains were all obtained from the same sample, sequenced in a study of shared clonotypes between healthy human individuals. Clones were sequenced by immunoSEQ multiplex PCR, and TCRdb holds only the in-frame ones, with some missing. The table includes around 980,000 clones, 75% to 80% detected once. Sample: memory CD4+ T cells from PBMCs. Indicated subset: CD45RA-negative fraction. The receptor source for this set is a man aged 18 to 29 in good health. Some clones in this sample may be carry-over from other donors' samples.

The chain couples TRBV27 to TRBJ1-5; D gene ambiguous. CDR3 size: 15 residues. The ends were cut back, 4 bases at V and 9 bases at J, with 19 bases in the middle. From germline, CDR1 is MNHEY and CDR2 SMNVEV (reference sequence). This chain's CDR3 is CASSSPSDSLGPQHF. The DNA for the CDR3 is TGTGCCAGCAGTTCCCCCTCGGACTCCCTCGGGCCCCAGCATTTT.

The rearrangement links TRBV27 to TRBJ1-1, with 10 nucleotides matching TRBD1. This CDR3 has 14 amino acids. The J segment lost 8 bases and the V segment lost 5 bases, leaving 8 bases of the junction unmatched. Germline CDR1 MNHEY, CDR2 SMNVEV (reference sequence). Written as DNA, the CDR3 is TGTGCCAGCAGTCTCGACAGGGGGCGCGGGGAAGCTTTCTTT. Amino acid sequence: CASSLDRGRGEAFF.

As regards this clone: An end of the junction differs from the germline gene, which may be a read error. The chain employs TRBV30 and TRBJ1-1; weak D call: TRBD1 (5 bases). The CDR3 consists of 14 residues. Germline CDR1 and CDR2: GTSNPN and SVGIG (reference sequence). The CDR3 region is CAWTLPGGNTEAFF. The CDR3 coding sequence is TGTGCCTGGACTCTCCCGGGGGGGAACACCGAAGCTTTCTTT.